Below, 14 T cell receptor beta chains from the same sample are listed, as sequenced in a study of early T cells in non-severe SARS-CoV-2 infection. TCRdb independently ran MiXCR on the 5' RACE reads; one entry per CDR3 protein. The table lists about 34,000 distinct CDR3 sequences, roughly 5.7% of them singletons. Sample: whole blood. These TCRs come from an adult who was a healthcare worker with PCR-confirmed SARS-CoV-2 infection or an uninfected control (not recorded which).

This clonotype was seen at least ten times. The chain couples TRBV7-8 to TRBJ2-7; TRBD1 aligns across 7 bases. The CDR3 loop spans 13 amino acids. Trimming at V came to 8 bases and at J to 3 bases, leaving 7 bases not matched to a gene. Germline values: CDR1 SGHVS, CDR2 FQNEAQ. CDR3 DNA: TGTGCCAGCGGAACGGGACAGAGCTACGAGCAGTACTTC. Its translation is CASGTGQSYEQYF. Complete variable domain (other parts from reference TRBV7-8 and TRBJ2-7): GAGVSQSPRYKVAKRGQDVALRCDPISGHVSLFWYQQALGQGPEFLTYFQNEAQLDKSGLPSDRFFAERPEGSVSTLKIQRTQQEDSAVYLCASGTGQSYEQYFGPGTRLTVT.

This clonotype was counted only a few times. The chain joins TRBV18 to TRBJ2-3; D possibly matches TRBD1 or TRBD2 (6 bases each). Trimming pared 6 bases from V and 5 bases from J, leaving 24 bases between. The CDR3 length is 17 residues. Per germline, CDR1 KGHSH and CDR2 LQKENI. The CDR3 is CASSRADRLGTKDTQYF. The DNA for the CDR3 is TGTGCCAGCTCGCGAGCAGATAGACTAGGGACAAAAGATACGCAGTATTTT.

This clonotype was counted ten times or more. The V call is TRBV28, the J call TRBJ2-7; tentatively, D is TRBD2 (6 bases). The CDR3 runs 14 residues. The V gene's germline CDR1 is MDHEN and CDR2 SYDVKM. The CDR3 protein is CGRLGGKLSYEQYF. CDR3 DNA: TGTGGTAGGCTCGGGGGAAAGTTATCCTACGAGCAGTACTTC.

The sample holds many counts of this clonotype. This chain uses TRBV20-1 with TRBJ2-5; the D is unclear. The germline CDR1 and CDR2 sequences are DFQATT and SNEGSKA (reference sequence). Deletions cut 7 bases from V and 2 bases from J, with 11 bases between. The CDR3 extends over 12 amino acids. The CDR3 DNA follows: TGCAGTGGAGCCGACCATCAAGAGACCCAGTACTTC. This encodes CSGADHQETQYF.

This clonotype was detected many times. The chain links TRBV7-2 to TRBJ2-1; the match to TRBD2 covers 11 bases. The germline V gene has CDR1 SGHTA and CDR2 FQGNSA. Trimming cost V 5 bases and J 6 bases; bases outside gene matches: 9. The CDR3 has 16 amino acids. The CDR3, as DNA: TGTGCCAGCAGCCCACCCTTAGCGGGGGGGGGCAATGAGCAGTTCTTC. This encodes CASSPPLAGGGNEQFF. Full variable domain (outside the CDR3, taken from reference TRBV7-2 and TRBJ2-1): GAGVSQSPSNKVTEKGKDVELRCDPISGHTALYWYRQSLGQGLEFLIYFQGNSAPDKSGLPSDRFSAERTGGSVSTLTIQRTQQEDSAVYLCASSPPLAGGGNEQFFGPGTRLTVL.

This clonotype occurred a few times. The V and J genes are TRBV3-1 and TRBJ2-7; D unclear. The V gene lost 7 bases and the J gene lost 0 bases, with 7 bases spanning the gap. CDR3 size: 12 residues. Germline CDR1 and CDR2: LGHDT and YNNKEL (reference sequence). The CDR3 loop is CASTSSSYEQYF. For the CDR3, the DNA is TGTGCCAGCACCTCTAGCTCCTACGAGCAGTACTTC.

In this sample, this clonotype turned up a few times. The chain carries TRBV7-2 and TRBJ2-1, with TRBD2 identical over 11 bases. CDR1 and CDR2 from the germline V gene are SGHTA and FQGNSA. The ends lost 2 bases at V and 8 bases at J; junction bases unmatched: 5. This CDR3 has 15 amino acids. CDR3 sequence reads: CASSLTSGGEYEQFF. The CDR3 DNA follows: TGTGCCAGCAGCTTAACTAGCGGGGGAGAGTATGAGCAGTTCTTC.

Here the CDR3 reads CASTPQTSGVSYEQYF. The CDR3 nucleotides are TGTGCCAGCACTCCACAGACTAGCGGGGTGTCCTACGAGCAGTACTTC. The V call is TRBV28, the J call TRBJ2-7, with 11 bases identical to TRBD2. Germline V lookup: CDR1 MDHEN, CDR2 SYDVKM. Trimming took 7 bases from V and 1 from J; bases not matched to a gene: 9. The CDR3 sequence is 16 residues long.

The count of this clonotype is one. A much larger clone differs from this one at a single base, so this may be a read error. The J gene is TRBJ2-7, the V gene TRBV28, with D perhaps TRBD1 (5 bases). Germline CDR1 is MDHEN and CDR2 is SYDVKM. The CDR3 has 14 amino acids. The chain's CDR3 is CVSLTGRTSYEQYF. The CDR3 DNA reads as TGTGTCAGCCTCACAGGAAGAACTTCCTACGAGCAGTACTTC. Combining the CDR3 with reference TRBV28 and TRBJ2-7 gives the whole variable domain DVKVTQSSRYLVKRTGEKVFLECVQDMDHENMFWYRQDPGLGLRLIYFSYDVKMKEKGDIPEGYSVSREKKERFSLILESASTNQTSMYLCVSLTGRTSYEQYFGPGTRLTVT.

The chain couples TRBV28 to TRBJ2-7; 10 bases agree with TRBD2. Germline assignment: CDR1 MDHEN and CDR2 SYDVKM. J lost 2 bases, V lost 0 bases, and 4 bases had no gene match. The CDR3 contains 16 residues. This chain's CDR3 is CASSLWGTSVTYEQYF. DNA of the CDR3: TGTGCCAGCAGTTTATGGGGGACTAGCGTCACCTACGAGCAGTACTTC.

In its sample, this clonotype was seen many times. The genes are TRBV18 and TRBJ2-1; 9 bases are a match to TRBD2. V was pared by 6 bases and J by 4 bases, with 7 bases of the junction left unmatched. Germline CDR1 and CDR2: KGHSH and LQKENI. CDR3 length equals 15 residues. The CDR3, as DNA: TGTGCCAGCTCGATTAGCGGGGGCTTTTACAATGAGCAGTTCTTC. It encodes CASSISGGFYNEQFF.

In this sample, this clonotype turned up many times. The CDR3 region has the DNA TGTGCCAGCAGCCCAGGGGACCGTCAGCCCCAGCATTTT. Amino acids: CASSPGDRQPQHF. This rearrangement joins TRBV3-1 to TRBJ1-5, with a weak D call TRBD1 (6 bases). The length of the CDR3 is 13 residues. Germline V gene sequence: CDR1 LGHDT, CDR2 YNNKEL (reference sequence). Trimming took off 4 bases at V and 6 bases at J, with 10 bases between the two ends.

This clonotype has ten or more counts. DNA of the CDR3: TGCAGTGCTAGAGATGGGATTTGGGGGAACACTGAAGCTTTCTTT. Its protein is CSARDGIWGNTEAFF. The chain joins TRBV20-1 to TRBJ1-1; D is ambiguous. V gave up 0 bases and J gave up 1 base, with 12 bases separating them. The CDR3 contains 15 residues. From germline, CDR1 is DFQATT and CDR2 SNEGSKA (reference sequence).

At least ten counts were recorded for this clonotype. The chain couples TRBV20-1 to TRBJ1-5; TRBD1 matches 7 bases. Germline CDR1 is DFQATT and CDR2 is SNEGSKA (reference sequence). V lost 1 base and J lost 4; bases outside the gene matches: 10. The CDR3 is 16 residues long. The CDR3 nucleotides are TGCAGTGCTAGAGGTCAGTCAGGGGGGCGGAATCAGCCCCAGCATTTT. Its translation: CSARGQSGGRNQPQHF.